This entry concerns a single T cell receptor (beta chain). V gave up 5 bases and J gave up 5 bases; unmatched junction bases: 5. The CDR3 has 15 residues. CDR1 is SGHTA, CDR2 FQGNSA, per germline. The data belong to a study of beta chain features in type 1 diabetes. The investigators reverse transcribed all of the isolated RNA, so they sequenced expressed TCRB transcripts. Sequencing used immunoSEQ multiplex PCR; TCRdb keeps in-frame clones, though not all of them. The sample consists of about half a million clones, over 10% of them appearing once. This sequence joins TRBV7-2 and TRBJ2-3; TRBD1 matches 12 bases. The clonotype originates from a woman in her late teens or twenties in good health. Material: naive CD4+ T cells from blood. In nucleotides, the CDR3 is TGTGCCAGCAGCGGGGACAGGGGGCTTGGAGATACGCAGTATTTT. Translating it yields CASSGDRGLGDTQYF.